These 8 T cell receptor beta chains share one sample of origin, sequenced in a study of blood T cell repertoires in COVID-19. Sequencing was performed with immunoSEQ multiplex PCR; in TCRdb, only in-frame clones are kept and a portion is missing. The sample has under 250,000 clones; approximately 87% are singletons. The sample was peripheral blood. These TCRs come from a woman aged 70-85 years with active or convalescent COVID-19.

The chain employs TRBV2 and TRBJ2-5; no firm D call. The germline V gene has CDR1 SNHLY and CDR2 FYNNEI. The CDR3 totals 11 residues. V lost 6 bases and J lost 5, with 7 bases in between. The CDR3 loop is CASSMLETQYF. The DNA of the CDR3 is TGTGCCAGCAGCATGTTGGAGACCCAGTACTTC.

The count of this clone is one. J is TRBJ2-2 and V is TRBV6-1, with D possibly TRBD2 on 6 matching bases. V gave up 2 bases and J gave up 7 bases, with 14 bases separating them. The CDR3 length is 15 residues. CDR1 and CDR2 from the germline V gene are MNHNS and SASEGT. Written as DNA, the CDR3 is TGTGCCAGCAGTGAACGGAGGGGAATAGACGGGGAGCTGTTTTTT. Translating it yields CASSERRGIDGELFF.

V and J are TRBV7-9 and TRBJ1-1, with unresolved D. The CDR3 is 13 residues long. From germline, CDR1 is SEHNR and CDR2 FQNEAQ (reference sequence). V was trimmed by 5 bases and J by 5 bases, leaving 12 bases between them. CDR3 sequence (DNA): TGTGCCAGCAGCAGAAATCCCGGGACTGAAGCTTTCTTT. Its translation: CASSRNPGTEAFF.

The rearrangement uses TRBV6-1 and TRBJ2-4; 7 bases line up with TRBD2. The trim removed 1 base at V and 0 bases at J, leaving 9 bases unmatched. The CDR3 has 18 residues. In germline, CDR1 is MNHNS, CDR2 SASEGT. CDR3 region: CASSEGEGWELAKNIQYF. The CDR3 DNA is TGTGCCAGCAGTGAAGGGGAGGGTTGGGAGCTAGCCAAAAACATTCAGTACTTC.

This clone showed up just a few times. V and J are TRBV3-1 (or the pseudogene TRBV3-2) and TRBJ2-7; TRBD1 aligns across 7 bases. The CDR3 totals 15 residues. The germline V gene encodes CDR1 LGHDT and CDR2 YNNKEL (reference sequence). V lost 1 base and J lost 4; bases outside the gene matches: 7. CDR3 DNA: TGTGCCAGCAGCCAAGGACAGGGTCCTTTTTACGAGCAGTACTTC. It specifies CASSQGQGPFYEQYF.

The rearrangement uses TRBV12-1 and TRBJ2-1; the tabulated D call, TRBD2, remains unverified against the DNA. TRBV12-1 is designated a pseudogene. The CDR3 length is 18 residues. CDR3 sequence reads: CASSPGLAGGSSYNEQFF. The CDR3 DNA reads TGTGCCAGCAGCCCCGGGCTAGCGGGGGGGAGCTCCTACAATGAGCAGTTCTTC.

This clone was counted between two and nine times. CDR3 amino acids: CASSQMREEAFF. For the CDR3, the DNA is TGTGCCAGCTCACAAATGAGAGAAGAAGCTTTCTTT. The chain combines TRBV18 with TRBJ1-1, with D unresolved. The CDR3 totals 12 residues. Trimming left V 4 bases short and J 8 bases short, with 11 bases between. In germline, CDR1 is KGHSH, CDR2 LQKENI.

The rearrangement links TRBV6-5 to TRBJ1-5; 7 nucleotides agree with TRBD1. The CDR3 loop spans 14 amino acids. V lost 7 bases to trimming and J lost 5 bases; unmatched junction nucleotides: 8. The germline CDR1 and CDR2 sequences are MNHEY and SVGAGI. The CDR3: CASTFTGADQPQHF. CDR3 bases: TGTGCCAGCACCTTCACAGGGGCGGATCAGCCCCAGCATTTT.